The sequence of this T cell receptor (beta chain) was determined in a study of shared clonotypes between healthy human individuals. Study results and caveats: Blood alone was sampled, and tissue repertoires likely differ. In contrast to clonotypes shared by all four donors, non-shared clonotypes had lower generation probabilities.

Naive CD8 populations comprised CD45RO-negative cells positively selected for CCR7, excluding terminally differentiated effector memory CD45RA+ cells. J gave up 5 bases and V 7 bases, and 6 bases lay outside the gene matches. CDR3 length: 14 residues. Germline loops: CDR1 ENHRY, CDR2 SYGVKD. A word on this clone: Its matching antigen is unknown.

For every subset, genomic DNA was evenly distributed across several immunoSEQ plates. Only in-frame clones appear in the TCRdb table, and some are missing; sequencing was by immunoSEQ multiplex PCR. This sample has 2 million to 2.5 million clones, with roughly 91% found just once. This TCR was recovered from a man aged 18 to 30 in good health. Some clones in this sample may be carry-over from other donors' samples. The rearrangement links TRBV10-3 to TRBJ2-1, with TRBD2 matching 9 bases. The sequencing sample was made of naive CD8+ T cells from PBMCs. The CDR3 spells CAITASGIDNEQFF. CDR3 DNA sequence: TGTGCCATCACCGCTAGCGGGATCGACAATGAGCAGTTCTTC.